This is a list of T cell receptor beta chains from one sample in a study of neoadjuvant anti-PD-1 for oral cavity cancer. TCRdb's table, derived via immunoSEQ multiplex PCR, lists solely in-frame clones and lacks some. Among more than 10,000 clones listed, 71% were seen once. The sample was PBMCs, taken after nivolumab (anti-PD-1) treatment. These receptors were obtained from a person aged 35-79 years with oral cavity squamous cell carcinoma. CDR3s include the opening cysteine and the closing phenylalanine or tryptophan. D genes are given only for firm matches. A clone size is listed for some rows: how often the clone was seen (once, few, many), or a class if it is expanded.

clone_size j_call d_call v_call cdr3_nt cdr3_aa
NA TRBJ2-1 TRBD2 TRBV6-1 TGTGCCAGCATGACTAGCGGGAGGTCTAACAATGAGCAGTTCTTC CASMTSGRSNNEQFF
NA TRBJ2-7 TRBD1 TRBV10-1 TGCGCCAGCAACCGCGACAGGGGCGGCGAGCAGTACTTC CASNRDRGGEQYF
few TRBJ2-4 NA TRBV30 TGTGCCTGGAGTGCCCCAGACGGAGTGAAAAACATTCAGTACTTC CAWSAPDGVKNIQYF
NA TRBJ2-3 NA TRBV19 TGTGCCAGTAGTATCGCCGCCACAGATACGCAGTATTTT CASSIAATDTQYF
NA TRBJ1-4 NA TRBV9 TGTGCCAGCAGCCCGTCAGGTTTGCGGGAAAAACTGTTTTTT CASSPSGLREKLFF
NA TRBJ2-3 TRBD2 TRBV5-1 TGCGCCAGCAGCAAAAATCGGGAGGTCGGAGATACGCAGTATTTT CASSKNREVGDTQYF
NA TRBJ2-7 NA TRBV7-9 TGTGCCAGCGACTCGACCAATACCTACGAGCAGTACTTC CASDSTNTYEQYF
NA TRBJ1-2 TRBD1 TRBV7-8 TGTGCCAGCAGCTTAACGGGGACAGGGGTTAACTATGGCTACACCTTC CASSLTGTGVNYGYTF
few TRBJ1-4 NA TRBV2 TGTGCCAGCAGTGCCCCGGGGAGGAGTGAAAAACTGTTTTTT CASSAPGRSEKLFF
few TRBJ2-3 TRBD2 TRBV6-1 TGTGCCAGCAGTGCGGCCGGGACTAGTTTTGGTACGCAGTATTTT CASSAAGTSFGTQYF
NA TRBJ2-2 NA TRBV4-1 TGCGCCAGCAGCCAAGTTCTGTTAGCGGCGAGCACCGGGGAGCTGTTTTTT CASSQVLLAASTGELFF
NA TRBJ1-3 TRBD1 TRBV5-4 TGTGCCAGCAGCTCGGACAGGGGTACTGGAAACACCATATATTTT CASSSDRGTGNTIYF
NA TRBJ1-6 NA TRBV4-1 TGCGCCAGCAGCGGAATGATATCCCGGGGAGGGTCTGGCCATTCACCCCTCCACTTT CASSGMISRGGSGHSPLHF